This TCR beta chain was captured in a study of identical twins. Study-level results: The study based its conclusions on cross-sectional statistical analysis and did not follow the same donors. Weaker excess twin sharing was observed in beta out-of-frame sequences.

Regarding this clonotype: Its cognate antigen is unknown.

The CDR3 extends over 15 amino acids. V shed 1 base and J shed 2 bases, with 10 bases lying between them. CDR1 is SEHNR, CDR2 FQNEAQ, per germline (reference sequence). Unique molecular identifiers were present on cDNA, and template switching added a universal primer site. TCRdb re-called the 5' RACE reads through MiXCR, storing one row per CDR3 protein. The sample shows about 890,000 distinct CDR3 sequences, about 12% of them seen only once. The same data also went into a second study, on yellow fever vaccine responses in identical twins.

The sample taken for sequencing was PBMCs. This TCR was sampled from a young woman in good health. The chain has TRBV7-9 and TRBJ2-3, with D perhaps matching TRBD1 (6 bases). CDR3 in amino acids: CASSLEQGITDTQYF. The CDR3 nucleotides are TGTGCCAGCAGCTTAGAACAGGGTATCACAGATACGCAGTATTTT.